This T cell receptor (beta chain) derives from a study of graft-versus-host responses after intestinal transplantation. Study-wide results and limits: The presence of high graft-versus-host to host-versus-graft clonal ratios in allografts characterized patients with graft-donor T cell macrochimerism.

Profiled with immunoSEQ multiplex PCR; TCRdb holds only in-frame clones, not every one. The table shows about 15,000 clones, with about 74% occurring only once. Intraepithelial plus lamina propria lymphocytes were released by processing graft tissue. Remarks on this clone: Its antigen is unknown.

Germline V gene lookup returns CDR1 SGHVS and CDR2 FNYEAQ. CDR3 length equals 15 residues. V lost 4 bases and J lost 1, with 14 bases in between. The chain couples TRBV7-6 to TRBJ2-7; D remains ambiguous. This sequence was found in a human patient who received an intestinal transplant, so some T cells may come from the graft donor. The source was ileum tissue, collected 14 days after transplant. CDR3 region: CASSSLFGPSYEQYF. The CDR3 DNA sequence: TGTGCCAGCAGCTCCCTTTTCGGGCCGTCCTACGAGCAGTACTTC.